These 27 T cell receptor beta chains were sequenced from one sample in a study of T-cell memory formation after mild COVID-19. TCRdb called the 5' RACE reads again in MiXCR, with one record for every CDR3 protein. The data hold around 150,000 distinct CDR3 sequences, with 25% to 40% observed a single time. Source material: PBMCs or a T cell subset sorted from them (not recorded which). These receptor sequences come from an adult woman who had mild COVID-19 (a few samples of this study predate the infection). Cell type and time point are not known.

Many counts were recorded for this clonotype. J is TRBJ2-5 and V is TRBV20-1; 7 nucleotides line up with TRBD1. Germline CDR1 and CDR2: DFQATT and SNEGSKA (reference sequence). The CDR3 totals 19 residues. The junction had 24 bases not matched to a gene; V was cut back by 6 bases and J by 2 bases. The CDR3 loop is CSATGGQGVSSDLQETQYF. The CDR3 coding sequence is TGCAGTGCCACCGGTGGGCAGGGGGTTTCCTCCGACCTTCAAGAGACCCAGTACTTC.

This clonotype was found a few times. The V gene is TRBV5-1, the J gene TRBJ2-2; 9 bases line up with TRBD2. CDR1 and CDR2 (germline): SGHRS, YFSETQ. CDR3 length: 17 amino acids. V was pared by 4 bases and J by 4 bases, with 11 bases of the junction left unmatched. The CDR3 coding sequence is TGCGCCAGCAGCCCCCGGGAAGCGGGAGGACTCACCGGGGAGCTGTTTTTT. Translating gives CASSPREAGGLTGELFF.

The chain recombines TRBV27 with TRBJ2-7; TRBD2 matches at 7 bases. From germline, CDR1 is MNHEY and CDR2 SMNVEV (reference sequence). The CDR3 spans 15 residues. The trim removed 0 bases at V and 3 bases at J, leaving 5 bases unmatched. This CDR3 reads CASSLSAGDIYEQYF. The DNA of the CDR3 is TGTGCCAGCAGTTTATCGGCGGGAGACATCTACGAGCAGTACTTC.

V is TRBV3-1 and J is TRBJ1-2, with D possibly TRBD1 on 6 matching bases. Germline CDR1 is LGHDT and CDR2 is YNNKEL (reference sequence). Between the trimmed V and J ends, which lost 4 bases and 7 bases, there was a span of 16 bases. CDR3 size: 14 residues. The chain's CDR3 is CASSPDGGVFGYTF. In DNA form, the CDR3 reads TGTGCCAGCAGCCCCGATGGGGGCGTTTTTGGCTACACCTTC.

This clonotype was observed a few times. The V call is TRBV20-1, the J call TRBJ2-7; the D is unclear. Germline V gives CDR1 DFQATT, CDR2 SNEGSKA (reference sequence). The V and J ends lost 0 bases and 2 bases respectively, with 14 bases between them. The CDR3 totals 15 residues. The CDR3, as DNA: TGCAGTGCTAGAGATCCAAACGGCAGACCCTACGAGCAGTACTTC. This gives the protein CSARDPNGRPYEQYF.

The chain uses TRBV5-1 and TRBJ2-7; 8 nucleotides match TRBD2. V shed 0 bases, J shed 4 bases, and the junction held 6 bases outside the gene matches. The CDR3 extends over 15 amino acids. CDR1 and CDR2 from the germline V gene are SGHRS and YFSETQ. The CDR3 coding sequence is TGCGCCAGCAGCTTGGCCAGGCGGGAGGTGTACGAGCAGTACTTC. Translated, it gives CASSLARREVYEQYF.

This clonotype was seen a handful of times. The V gene is TRBV3-1, the J gene TRBJ2-7; 9 positions agree with TRBD1. The CDR3 runs to 16 residues. Trimming cost V 0 bases and J 2 bases; bases outside gene matches: 5. Germline lookup yields CDR1 LGHDT and CDR2 YNNKEL (reference sequence). The CDR3 DNA sequence: TGTGCCAGCAGCCAAGATGGGACAGGGCACGCCTACGAGCAGTACTTC. Translating it yields CASSQDGTGHAYEQYF.

Only a few counts were recorded for this clonotype. The chain recombines TRBV7-9 with TRBJ2-7, with D maybe TRBD1 (6 bases). The length of the CDR3 is 16 residues. V was clipped by 5 bases and J by 7 bases, with 24 bases between them. Germline V CDR1 and CDR2: SEHNR, FQNEAQ (reference sequence). The CDR3 loop is CASSPTGTGSWREQYF. CDR3 bases: TGTGCCAGCAGCCCCACGGGTACAGGGAGCTGGAGGGAGCAGTACTTC.

This chain joins TRBV5-1 and TRBJ2-7, with D unresolved. This CDR3 is 14 amino acids long. V shed 1 base and J shed 3 bases, with 11 bases lying between them. Germline values: CDR1 SGHRS, CDR2 YFSETQ. The chain's CDR3 is CASSLFTEDYEQYF. CDR3 DNA: TGCGCCAGCAGCTTGTTCACAGAGGACTACGAGCAGTACTTC. The full variable domain, in which reference TRBV5-1 and TRBJ2-7 provide the parts outside the CDR3, is KAGVTQTPRYLIKTRGQQVTLSCSPISGHRSVSWYQQTPGQGLQFLFEYFSETQRNKGNFPGRFSGRQFSNSRSEMNVSTLELGDSALYLCASSLFTEDYEQYFGPGTRLTVT.

The V gene is TRBV12-3 or TRBV12-4, the J gene TRBJ2-1; no definite D call. The CDR3 runs to 17 residues. V lost 3 bases and J 8 bases, leaving 23 bases between the germline ends. CDR3 sequence (DNA): TGTGCCAGCAGTTTTGGGGAAGGAATTGCCCTCATATATGAGCAGTTCTTC. This translates into CASSFGEGIALIYEQFF.

This clonotype came up a few times. This chain uses TRBV25-1 with TRBJ2-5; D may be TRBD2 (7 bases). V dropped 4 bases and J dropped 7 bases, with 22 bases sitting between them. CDR3 length: 16 amino acids. Germline assignment: CDR1 MGHDK and CDR2 SYGVNS. As DNA, the CDR3 is TGTGCCAGCAGTGGGGAGGGGGTGGATGGTCACGGGACCCAGTACTTC. Protein sequence: CASSGEGVDGHGTQYF.

This chain uses TRBV29-1 with TRBJ1-1; 10 bases agree with TRBD1. V dropped 6 bases and J dropped 1; count of bases not matched to a gene: 8. There are 15 residues in the CDR3. CDR1 and CDR2 (germline): SQVTM, ANQGSEA. The CDR3 here is CSVRKDRGSNTEAFF. CDR3 bases: TGCAGCGTACGAAAGGACAGGGGGTCGAACACTGAAGCTTTCTTT.

This clonotype was found a few times. The chain combines TRBV5-1 with TRBJ2-7; D possibly uses TRBD1 or TRBD2 (5 bases each). V shed 2 bases and J shed 2 bases, with 14 bases lying between them. The CDR3 is 15 residues long. Germline V gene lookup returns CDR1 SGHRS and CDR2 YFSETQ. CDR3 protein: CASSFSRGNTYEQYF. In DNA, the CDR3 is TGCGCCAGCAGCTTTTCACGGGGCAATACCTACGAGCAGTACTTC. Full variable domain (missing parts from reference TRBV5-1 and TRBJ2-7): KAGVTQTPRYLIKTRGQQVTLSCSPISGHRSVSWYQQTPGQGLQFLFEYFSETQRNKGNFPGRFSGRQFSNSRSEMNVSTLELGDSALYLCASSFSRGNTYEQYFGPGTRLTVT.

The V gene is TRBV12-3 or TRBV12-4, the J gene TRBJ2-1; D call uncertain. With 2 bases removed from V and 5 bases from J, the gap between germline ends came to 10 bases. This CDR3 region has 14 residues. The CDR3 reads CASSLRQNNNEQFF. In DNA form, the CDR3 reads TGTGCCAGCAGTTTAAGGCAGAATAACAATGAGCAGTTCTTC.

This clonotype has a handful of counts. This chain uses TRBV6-2 or TRBV6-3 with TRBJ2-7; 7 positions agree with TRBD1. J gave up 5 bases and V 5 bases, and 12 bases lay outside the gene matches. Germline loops: CDR1 MNHEY, CDR2 SVGEGT. This CDR3 has 15 amino acids. The CDR3 protein is CASSTPRQGWDEQYF. In DNA, the CDR3 is TGTGCCAGCAGTACCCCTCGACAGGGATGGGACGAGCAGTACTTC.

The sample holds a few counts of this clonotype. The rearrangement links TRBV5-1 to TRBJ2-7; D remains ambiguous. Germline assignment: CDR1 SGHRS and CDR2 YFSETQ. V lost 0 bases and J 5 bases, leaving 12 bases between the germline ends. This CDR3 is 14 amino acids long. CDR3 nucleotide sequence: TGCGCCAGCAGCTTGGAGGCCTTCTCGGACGAGCAGTACTTC. Its translation: CASSLEAFSDEQYF. The variable domain in full, with the rest retrieved from reference TRBV5-1 and TRBJ2-7, is KAGVTQTPRYLIKTRGQQVTLSCSPISGHRSVSWYQQTPGQGLQFLFEYFSETQRNKGNFPGRFSGRQFSNSRSEMNVSTLELGDSALYLCASSLEAFSDEQYFGPGTRLTVT.

The sample holds many counts of this clonotype. The chain links TRBV5-1 to TRBJ1-6, with D possibly being TRBD1 (6 bases). CDR3 length: 15 residues. Germline V gene data show CDR1 as SGHRS and CDR2 as YFSETQ. Between the trimmed V and J ends, which lost 4 bases and 5 bases, there was a span of 13 bases. CDR3: CASSLQGLDNSPLHF. DNA for the CDR3: TGCGCCAGCAGCCTACAGGGTCTGGATAATTCACCCCTCCACTTT.

This clonotype was seen a handful of times. V and J are TRBV21-1 and TRBJ1-1. TRBV21-1 is flagged as a pseudogene. This CDR3 contains 14 residues. CDR3 in DNA: TGTGCCAGCAGCAAAGGGACATGGAACACTGAAGCTTTCTTT. It is translated as CASSKGTWNTEAFF.

This clonotype turned up a few times. The chain recombines TRBV5-1 with TRBJ2-1; a possible D gene is TRBD1 (5 bases). The CDR3 consists of 14 residues. With 4 bases removed from V and 4 bases from J, the gap between germline ends came to 12 bases. The germline V gene has CDR1 SGHRS and CDR2 YFSETQ. CDR3 sequence (DNA): TGCGCCAGCAGCGAGGCGACAGAGTACAATGAGCAGTTCTTC. This translates into CASSEATEYNEQFF.

This clonotype was recorded a few times. V and J are TRBV3-1 and TRBJ2-7; 12 positions agree with TRBD2. This CDR3 is built from 14 residues. Germline CDR1 reads LGHDT; CDR2 reads YNNKEL (reference sequence). With V trimmed by 8 bases and J by 3 bases, 5 bases remained unmatched. The CDR3 spells CASCLAGGIYEQYF. CDR3 DNA sequence: TGTGCCAGCTGCCTAGCGGGGGGGATCTACGAGCAGTACTTC.

The chain recombines TRBV6-6 with TRBJ1-1; possible D gene TRBD1, 5 bases. Trimming took off 11 bases at V and 2 bases at J, with 12 bases between the two ends. CDR1 is MNHNY, CDR2 SVGAGI, per germline (reference sequence). The CDR3 consists of 12 residues. The CDR3 nucleotides are TGTGCCGGGGGGAAAGTAAACACTGAAGCTTTCTTT. It translates to CAGGKVNTEAFF.

In this sample, this clonotype turned up many times. This CDR3 is CASSVLWGETQYF. DNA for the CDR3: TGTGCCAGCAGCGTACTGTGGGGGGAGACCCAGTACTTC. V usage is TRBV9 and J usage is TRBJ2-5; either TRBD1 or TRBD2 may supply D (5 bases each). The germline gives CDR1 SGDLS, CDR2 YYNGEE. The CDR3 sequence is 13 residues long. Deletions cut 1 base from V and 5 bases from J, with 9 bases between.

This rearrangement joins TRBV7-9 to TRBJ2-1, with TRBD2 identical over 10 bases. Losses at the gene ends were 4 bases for V and 4 bases for J; bases not matched to a gene: 4. This CDR3 region has 15 residues. CDR1 and CDR2 from the germline V gene are SEHNR and FQNEAQ (reference sequence). In DNA, the CDR3 is TGTGCCAGCAGCTCGGCTAGCGGGGGTTACAATGAGCAGTTCTTC. Translation: CASSSASGGYNEQFF.

The CDR3 spells CASSFGQMGSPLHF. The CDR3 DNA is TGTGCCAGCAGCTTTGGACAGATGGGTTCACCCCTCCACTTT. J is TRBJ1-6 and V is TRBV11-2, with D possibly being TRBD1 (6 bases). CDR3 length equals 14 residues. The V end was cut by 3 bases, the J end by 9 bases, with 12 bases between. The germline gives CDR1 SGHAT, CDR2 FQNNGV.

This clonotype was counted between two and nine times. J is TRBJ1-6 and V is TRBV3-1, with unresolved D. V was shortened by 4 bases and J by 5 bases, with 9 bases between the two germline ends. Germline CDR1 reads LGHDT; CDR2 reads YNNKEL (reference sequence). The CDR3 covers 14 residues. The CDR3 DNA sequence: TGTGCCAGCAGCCTTCACAGAGATAATTCACCCCTCCACTTT. Encoded protein: CASSLHRDNSPLHF.

This clonotype has only a few counts. The chain carries TRBV29-1 and TRBJ2-5, with 7 bases identical to TRBD1. The germline CDR1 and CDR2 sequences are SQVTM and ANQGSEA. The CDR3 is 11 residues long. The junction had 1 base not matched to a gene; V was cut back by 7 bases and J by 2 bases. The CDR3 bases are TGCAGCGCGGGACAGCAAGAGACCCAGTACTTC. Amino acid sequence: CSAGQQETQYF.

Only a few counts were recorded for this clonotype. DNA for the CDR3: TGTGCCAGCAGCAAGTACCAAGAGACCCAGTACTTC. It yields the protein CASSKYQETQYF. This chain links TRBV7-2 with TRBJ2-5; D is unclear. Germline values: CDR1 SGHTA, CDR2 FQGNSA. The CDR3 runs to 12 residues. V lost 5 bases and J lost 0, with 4 bases in between.